The 18 T cell receptor beta chains presented below share a single source sample, sequenced in a study of PD-L1 blockade in urothelial cancer. The repertoire was sequenced with immunoSEQ multiplex PCR; TCRdb's copy has only in-frame clones and lacks some. The data contain some 110,000 clones, 80% to 95% of them singletons. Time point of the sample: peripheral blood 6 weeks after treatment start. The input for sequencing was PBMCs, taken around atezolizumab (anti-PD-L1) treatment. The origin of the receptors is a man between 60 and 70 years old with urothelial cancer.

V is TRBV9 and J is TRBJ1-3, with D possibly TRBD1 on 5 matching bases. The CDR3 length is 15 residues. Germline V gene sequence: CDR1 SGDLS, CDR2 YYNGEE. Trimming pared 0 bases from V and 4 bases from J, leaving 11 bases between. DNA for the CDR3: TGTGCCAGCAGCGTAGGTCTGGGGGGAGGAAACACCATATATTTT. Its protein is CASSVGLGGGNTIYF.

This sequence joins TRBV18 and TRBJ2-7; D possibly corresponds to TRBD2 (7 bases). Germline V lookup: CDR1 KGHSH, CDR2 LQKENI. The V and J ends lost 6 bases and 7 bases respectively, with 25 bases between them. The CDR3 spans 16 residues. CDR3 DNA: TGTGCCAGCTCCTCCCCGGGATGGGGGGGGGCACGGGAGCAGTACTTC. Amino acids: CASSSPGWGGAREQYF.

This chain links TRBV21-1 with TRBJ2-1; the tabulated D call, TRBD2, remains unverified against the DNA. TRBV21-1 is an annotated pseudogene. CDR3 size: 13 residues. The CDR3 protein is CASSKVGGNEQFF. CDR3 sequence (DNA): TGTGCCAGCAGCAAAGTCGGGGGCAATGAGCAGTTCTTC.

The chain recombines TRBV30 with TRBJ2-7, with a weak D call TRBD2 (6 bases). With 2 bases removed from V and 5 bases from J, the gap between germline ends came to 10 bases. The CDR3 has 12 residues. CDR1 is GTSNPN, CDR2 SVGIG, per germline (reference sequence). CDR3 DNA sequence: TGTGCCTGGAGTAGTGGCGGGGACGAGCAGTACTTC. Its protein is CAWSSGGDEQYF.

V is TRBV6-5 and J is TRBJ1-6, with D maybe TRBD1 (5 bases). This CDR3 contains 13 residues. V was trimmed by 8 bases and J by 4 bases, leaving 9 bases between them. Germline V gene lookup returns CDR1 MNHEY and CDR2 SVGAGI. The CDR3 region is CASRRGYNSPLHF. The CDR3 DNA reads as TGTGCCAGCCGGAGGGGATATAATTCACCCCTCCACTTT.

The gene calls are TRBV28 and TRBJ1-4; D is perhaps TRBD1 (6 bases). The V and J ends lost 7 bases and 8 bases respectively, with 17 bases between them. Looked up from germline, CDR1 is MDHEN and CDR2 is SYDVKM. There are 14 residues in the CDR3. DNA for the CDR3: TGTGCCAGCACCCAACAGGGTAAAGAGGAAAAACTGTTTTTT. Translation gives CASTQQGKEEKLFF.

The chain recombines TRBV21-1 with TRBJ1-3. TRBV21-1 is described as a pseudogene. The CDR3 runs to 17 residues. CDR3 amino acids: CASDPCGDRSSGNTIYF. The DNA of the CDR3 is TGTGCCAGCGATCCGTGCGGGGATCGGAGCTCTGGAAACACCATATATTTT.

The V and J genes are TRBV7-6 and TRBJ2-7; 9 nucleotides match TRBD1. V was pared by 11 bases and J by 2 bases, with 7 bases of the junction left unmatched. Germline CDR1 and CDR2: SGHVS and FNYEAQ. The CDR3 spans 13 residues. CDR3 region: CAYPGQGAYEQYF. The DNA of the CDR3 is TGTGCCTATCCGGGACAGGGAGCCTACGAGCAGTACTTC.

CDR3: CASSQDLSQPQHF. The CDR3 DNA sequence: TGCGCCAGCAGCCAAGATTTGAGTCAGCCCCAGCATTTT. This rearrangement joins TRBV4-3 to TRBJ1-5; D not resolved. This CDR3 comprises 13 residues. The ends were cut back, 0 bases at V and 6 bases at J, with 6 bases in the middle. Germline V lookup: CDR1 LGHNA, CDR2 YSLEER.

This chain connects TRBV14 to TRBJ2-1; D is perhaps TRBD2 (5 bases). The V end was cut by 1 base, the J end by 7 bases, with 14 bases between. Germline CDR1 SGHDN, CDR2 FVKESK. The CDR3 runs to 15 residues. CDR3 DNA sequence: TGTGCCAGCAGCCAAGGGGGATCGACGGGGAATGAGCAGTTCTTC. Translating it yields CASSQGGSTGNEQFF.

The genes are TRBV4-2 and TRBJ2-1, with a weak D call TRBD2 (5 bases). V lost 0 bases and J 0 bases, leaving 6 bases between the germline ends. The CDR3 runs 15 residues. Per germline, CDR1 LGHNA and CDR2 YNFKEQ. As DNA, the CDR3 is TGTGCCAGCAGCCAAGAACTAGACTCCTACAATGAGCAGTTCTTC. This sequence encodes CASSQELDSYNEQFF.

This rearrangement joins TRBV7-2 to TRBJ2-7; TRBD2 matches 10 bases. V lost 2 bases, J lost 4 bases, and 8 bases stayed unmatched. Germline V CDR1 and CDR2: SGHTA, FQGNSA. This CDR3 is built from 16 residues. The CDR3 DNA sequence: TGTGCCAGCAGCTTAATGTCTAGCGGGAGCGGGTACGAGCAGTACTTC. Translated, it gives CASSLMSSGSGYEQYF.

The chain employs TRBV19 and TRBJ1-6, with D possibly matching TRBD1 (6 bases). The CDR3 has 15 amino acids. The ends were cut back, 6 bases at V and 4 bases at J, with 13 bases in the middle. Germline V lookup: CDR1 LNHDA, CDR2 SQIVND (reference sequence). The CDR3 here is CASRAQGAYNSPLHF. The CDR3 bases are TGTGCCAGTAGAGCACAGGGTGCGTATAATTCACCCCTCCACTTT.

V gene TRBV6-5 combines with J gene TRBJ1-1, with D uncertain. V was pared by 7 bases and J by 10 bases, with 16 bases between. Per the germline V gene, CDR1 is MNHEY and CDR2 is SVGAGI. The CDR3 is 12 residues long. The chain's CDR3 is CASTSPGEGAFF. The CDR3 bases are TGTGCCAGCACCTCCCCCGGGGAGGGAGCTTTCTTT.

The chain links TRBV5-1 to TRBJ2-1; D unclear. This CDR3 spans 13 amino acids. The germline V gene has CDR1 SGHRS and CDR2 YFSETQ. Trimming shortened V by 0 bases and J by 4 bases, and 5 bases separated the two germline ends. In nucleotides, the CDR3 is TGCGCCAGCAGCTTGGCTACGTACAATGAGCAGTTCTTC. Its protein product is CASSLATYNEQFF.

This sequence joins TRBV6-5 and TRBJ1-4; TRBD1 matches 7 bases. CDR3 length equals 14 residues. Germline loops: CDR1 MNHEY, CDR2 SVGAGI. V lost 6 bases to trimming and J lost 5 bases; unmatched junction nucleotides: 6. CDR3 nucleotides: TGTGCCAGCAGATCCGGGACAGCAAATGAAAAACTGTTTTTT. Residues: CASRSGTANEKLFF.

V and J are TRBV29-1 and TRBJ1-2, with unresolved D. Germline loops: CDR1 SQVTM, CDR2 ANQGSEA. V lost 4 bases to trimming and J lost 3 bases, with 18 bases between them. There are 15 residues in the CDR3. The CDR3 sequence is CSVAPQGGAHYGYTF. The CDR3 DNA reads as TGCAGCGTTGCCCCTCAAGGAGGTGCTCACTATGGCTACACCTTC. Full variable domain (missing parts from reference TRBV29-1 and TRBJ1-2): SAVISQKPSRDICQRGTSLTIQCQVDSQVTMMFWYRQQPGQSLTLIATANQGSEATYESGFVIDKFPISRPNLTFSTLTVSNMSPEDSSIYLCSVAPQGGAHYGYTFGSGTRLTVV.

The chain links TRBV4-1 to TRBJ1-4; the D gene is possibly TRBD1 (5 bases). The CDR3 spans 16 residues. Deletions cut 0 bases from V and 3 bases from J, with 11 bases between. Looked up from germline, CDR1 is MGHRA and CDR2 is YSYEKL. CDR3 sequence reads: CASSQESTVANEKLFF. CDR3 coding DNA: TGCGCCAGCAGCCAAGAGTCGACAGTGGCTAATGAAAAACTGTTTTTT.